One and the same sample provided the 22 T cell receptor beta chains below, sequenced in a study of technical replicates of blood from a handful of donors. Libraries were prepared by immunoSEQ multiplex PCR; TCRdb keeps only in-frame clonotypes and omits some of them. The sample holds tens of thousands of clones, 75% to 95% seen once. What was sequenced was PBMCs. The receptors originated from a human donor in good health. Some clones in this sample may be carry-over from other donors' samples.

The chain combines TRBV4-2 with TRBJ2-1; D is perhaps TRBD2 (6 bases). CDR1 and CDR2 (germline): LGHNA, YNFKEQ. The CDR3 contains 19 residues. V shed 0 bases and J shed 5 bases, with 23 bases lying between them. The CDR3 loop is CASSQEASAQTTSHNEQFF. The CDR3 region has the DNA TGTGCCAGCAGCCAAGAAGCTAGCGCACAAACAACGTCCCACAATGAGCAGTTCTTC.

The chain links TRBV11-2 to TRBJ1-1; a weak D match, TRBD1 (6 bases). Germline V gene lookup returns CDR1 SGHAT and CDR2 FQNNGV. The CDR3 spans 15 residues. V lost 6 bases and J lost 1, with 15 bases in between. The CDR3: CASSTSWDTNTEAFF. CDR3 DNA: TGTGCCAGCAGTACCAGTTGGGACACGAACACTGAAGCTTTCTTT.

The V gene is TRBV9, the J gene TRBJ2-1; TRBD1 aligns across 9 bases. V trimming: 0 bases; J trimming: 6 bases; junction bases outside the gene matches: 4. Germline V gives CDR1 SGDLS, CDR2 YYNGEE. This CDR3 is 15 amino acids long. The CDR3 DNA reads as TGTGCCAGCAGCGTAGGACAGGGGGGGCTCAATGAGCAGTTCTTC. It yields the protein CASSVGQGGLNEQFF.

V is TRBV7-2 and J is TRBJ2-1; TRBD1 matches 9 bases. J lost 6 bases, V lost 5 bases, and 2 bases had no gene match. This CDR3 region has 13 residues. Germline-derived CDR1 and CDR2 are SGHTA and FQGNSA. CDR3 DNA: TGTGCCAGCAGCAGGGACAGGGCCAATGAGCAGTTCTTC. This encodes CASSRDRANEQFF.

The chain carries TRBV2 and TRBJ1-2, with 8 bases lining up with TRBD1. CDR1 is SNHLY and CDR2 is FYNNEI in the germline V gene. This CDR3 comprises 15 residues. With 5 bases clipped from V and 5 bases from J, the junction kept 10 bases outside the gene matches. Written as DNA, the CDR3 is TGTGCCAGCAGTCCGCGGACAGGGAATACGTATGGCTACACCTTC. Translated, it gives CASSPRTGNTYGYTF.

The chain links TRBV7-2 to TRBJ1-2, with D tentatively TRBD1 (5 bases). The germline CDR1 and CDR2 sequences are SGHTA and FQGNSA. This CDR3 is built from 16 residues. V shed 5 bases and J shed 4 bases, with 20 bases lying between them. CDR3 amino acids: CASSLIGAYSSYGYTF. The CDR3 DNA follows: TGTGCCAGCAGCCTCATTGGGGCCTACAGTAGCTATGGCTACACCTTC. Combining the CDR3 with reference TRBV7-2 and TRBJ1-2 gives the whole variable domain GAGVSQSPSNKVTEKGKDVELRCDPISGHTALYWYRQSLGQGLEFLIYFQGNSAPDKSGLPSDRFSAERTGGSVSTLTIQRTQQEDSAVYLCASSLIGAYSSYGYTFGSGTRLTVV.

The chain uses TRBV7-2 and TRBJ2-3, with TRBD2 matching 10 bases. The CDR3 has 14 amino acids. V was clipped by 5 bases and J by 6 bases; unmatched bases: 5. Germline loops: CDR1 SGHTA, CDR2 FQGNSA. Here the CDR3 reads CASSTLAGMDTQYF. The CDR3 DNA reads TGTGCCAGCAGCACACTAGCGGGAATGGATACGCAGTATTTT. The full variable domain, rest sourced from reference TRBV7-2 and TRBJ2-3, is GAGVSQSPSNKVTEKGKDVELRCDPISGHTALYWYRQSLGQGLEFLIYFQGNSAPDKSGLPSDRFSAERTGGSVSTLTIQRTQQEDSAVYLCASSTLAGMDTQYFGPGTRLTVL.

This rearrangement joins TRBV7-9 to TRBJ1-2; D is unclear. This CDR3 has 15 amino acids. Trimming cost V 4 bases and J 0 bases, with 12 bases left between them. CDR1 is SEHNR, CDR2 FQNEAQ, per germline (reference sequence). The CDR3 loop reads CASSSQREANYGYTF. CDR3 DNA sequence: TGTGCCAGCAGCTCACAGAGGGAGGCTAACTATGGCTACACCTTC. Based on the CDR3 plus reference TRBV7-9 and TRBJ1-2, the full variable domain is DTGVSQNPRHKITKRGQNVTFRCDPISEHNRLYWYRQTLGQGPEFLTYFQNEAQLEKSRLLSDRFSAERPKGSFSTLEIQRTEQGDSAMYLCASSSQREANYGYTFGSGTRLTVV.

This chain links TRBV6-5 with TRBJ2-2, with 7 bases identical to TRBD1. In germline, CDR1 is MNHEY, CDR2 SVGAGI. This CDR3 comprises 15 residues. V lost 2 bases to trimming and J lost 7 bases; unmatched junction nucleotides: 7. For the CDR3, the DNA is TGTGCCAGCAGTTACCAAGACAGGGCGGTCGGGGAGCTGTTTTTT. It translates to CASSYQDRAVGELFF.

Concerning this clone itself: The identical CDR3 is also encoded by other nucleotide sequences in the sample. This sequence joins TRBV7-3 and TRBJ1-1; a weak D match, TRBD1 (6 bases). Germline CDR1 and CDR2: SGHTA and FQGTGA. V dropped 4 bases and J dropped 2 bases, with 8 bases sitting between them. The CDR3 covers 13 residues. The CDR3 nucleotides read TGTGCCAGCAGCTCGACAGGAAACACTGAAGCTTTCTTT. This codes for CASSSTGNTEAFF.

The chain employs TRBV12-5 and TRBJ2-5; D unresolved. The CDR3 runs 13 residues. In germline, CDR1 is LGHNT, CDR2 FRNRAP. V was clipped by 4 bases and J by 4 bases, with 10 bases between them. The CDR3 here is CASGSGNLETQYF. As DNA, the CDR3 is TGTGCTAGTGGTTCTGGCAATTTAGAGACCCAGTACTTC.

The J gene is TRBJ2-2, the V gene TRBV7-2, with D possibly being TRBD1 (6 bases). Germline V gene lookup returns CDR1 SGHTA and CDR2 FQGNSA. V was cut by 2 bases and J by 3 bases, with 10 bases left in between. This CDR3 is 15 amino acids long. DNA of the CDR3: TGTGCCAGCAGCTTATTGGGGGCCGACACCGGGGAGCTGTTTTTT. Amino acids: CASSLLGADTGELFF.

The CDR3 spells CASSSSIGEQFF. The CDR3 DNA reads as TGTGCCAGCAGCTCGTCAATCGGTGAGCAGTTCTTC. The chain employs TRBV11-3 and TRBJ2-1; D gene ambiguous. CDR3 length: 12 residues. The germline V and J ends were trimmed by 4 bases and 9 bases, with 10 bases remaining between them. The germline V gene encodes CDR1 SGHNT and CDR2 YENEEA.

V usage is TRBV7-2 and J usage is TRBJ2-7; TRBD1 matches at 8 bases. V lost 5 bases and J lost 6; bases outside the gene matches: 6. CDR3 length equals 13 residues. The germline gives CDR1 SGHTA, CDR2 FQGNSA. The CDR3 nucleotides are TGTGCCAGCAGCGACAGGGGAAAGGGCGAGCAGTACTTC. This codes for CASSDRGKGEQYF.

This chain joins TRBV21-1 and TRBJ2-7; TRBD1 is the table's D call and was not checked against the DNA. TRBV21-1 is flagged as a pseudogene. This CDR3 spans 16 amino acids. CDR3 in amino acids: CASSKVKGQSSYEQYF. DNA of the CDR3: TGTGCCAGCAGCAAAGTAAAGGGACAGAGCTCCTACGAGCAGTACTTC.

The CDR3 here is CASSQIINAGTIYF. In DNA form, the CDR3 reads TGCGCCAGCAGCCAAATTATCAACGCGGGCACCATATATTTT. V gene TRBV4-1 combines with J gene TRBJ1-3; D remains unclear. This CDR3 comprises 14 residues. The V end lost 2 bases, the J end lost 9 bases, and 14 bases lay between the germline ends. CDR1 is MGHRA, CDR2 YSYEKL, per germline.

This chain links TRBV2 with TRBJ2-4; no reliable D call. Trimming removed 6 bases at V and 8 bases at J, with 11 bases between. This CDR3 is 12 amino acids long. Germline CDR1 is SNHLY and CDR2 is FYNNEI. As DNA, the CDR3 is TGTGCCAGCAGCAACTTCCGGGACATTCAGTACTTC. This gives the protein CASSNFRDIQYF.

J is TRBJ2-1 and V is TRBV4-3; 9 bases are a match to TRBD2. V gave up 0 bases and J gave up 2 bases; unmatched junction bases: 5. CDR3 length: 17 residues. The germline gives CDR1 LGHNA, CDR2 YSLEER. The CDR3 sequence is CASSQDLAGAAYNEQFF. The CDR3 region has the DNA TGCGCCAGCAGCCAAGATTTAGCGGGAGCAGCCTACAATGAGCAGTTCTTC.

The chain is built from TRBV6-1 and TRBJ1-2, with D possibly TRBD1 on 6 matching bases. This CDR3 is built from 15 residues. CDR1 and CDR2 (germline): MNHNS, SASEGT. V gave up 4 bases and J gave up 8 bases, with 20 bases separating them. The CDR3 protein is CASSGLQGQRFGYTF. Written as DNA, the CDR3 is TGTGCCAGCAGTGGGCTTCAAGGACAGCGCTTCGGCTACACCTTC.

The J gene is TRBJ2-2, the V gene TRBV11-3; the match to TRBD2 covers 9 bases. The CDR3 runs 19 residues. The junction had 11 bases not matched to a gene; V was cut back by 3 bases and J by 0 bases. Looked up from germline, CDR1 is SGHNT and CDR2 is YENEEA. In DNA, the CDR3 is TGTGCCAGCAGCTTGTCCGGGACTAGCAGGTTCGCGAACACCGGGGAGCTGTTTTTT. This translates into CASSLSGTSRFANTGELFF.

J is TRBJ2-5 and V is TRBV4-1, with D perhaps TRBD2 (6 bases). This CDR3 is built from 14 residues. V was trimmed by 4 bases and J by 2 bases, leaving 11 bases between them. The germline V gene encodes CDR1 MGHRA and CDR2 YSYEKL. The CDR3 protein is CASSLAEGQETQYF. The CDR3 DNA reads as TGCGCCAGCAGCCTAGCGGAGGGACAAGAGACCCAGTACTTC.

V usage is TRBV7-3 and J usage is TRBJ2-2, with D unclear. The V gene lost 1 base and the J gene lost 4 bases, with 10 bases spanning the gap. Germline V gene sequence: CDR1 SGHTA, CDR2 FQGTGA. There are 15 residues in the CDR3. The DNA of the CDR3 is TGTGCCAGCAGCTTAATATCCCAGTCCACCGGGGAGCTGTTTTTT. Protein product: CASSLISQSTGELFF.